The clone carrying this T cell receptor beta chain was detected a few times. Its antigen is still unknown. The sample comes from a study of blood T cells in healthy people across ages. A J-beta primer mix and a sample-barcoded 5' primer were used in a second PCR of about 6 to 12 cycles. All samples gave at least 2.5 million CDR3-containing paired-end reads. One entry per CDR3 protein results from TCRdb running MiXCR on the 5' RACE reads. The sample includes around 1,500,000 distinct CDR3 sequences, roughly 40% of them seen just once. V was pared by 6 bases and J by 4 bases, with 13 bases of the junction left unmatched. This CDR3 contains 16 residues. Germline V CDR1 and CDR2: SGHKS, YYEKEE (reference sequence). Findings and caveats of the study: Estimated diversity across one million T cells was deemed an underestimate. Significant beta diversity loss was already apparent by age approximately 37, declining roughly linearly. Strong correlation was found linking TCR beta diversity to naive T cell percentage.

The sample was blood. The receptor was derived from a woman aged 18-35 years in good health. This chain joins TRBV5-5 and TRBJ2-1; 7 bases fit TRBD2. The CDR3 loop reads CASTQLAGAVYNEQFF. The DNA for the CDR3 is TGTGCCAGCACCCAACTGGCGGGAGCGGTGTACAATGAGCAGTTCTTC.